Listed below are T cell receptor beta chains from one sample, sequenced in a study of TIL therapy for anti-PD-1-resistant metastatic lung cancer. TCRdb keeps only in-frame clones here, not all; method: immunoSEQ multiplex PCR. The sample includes under 7,500 clones, 62% of them seen just once. This specimen was tumor tissue, taken at baseline. The receptors shown here come from a person aged 25 to 80 with non-small cell lung cancer. Both conserved end residues are part of each CDR3. The order of the fields is clone size, V gene, J gene, D gene, CDR3 DNA, CDR3 protein. D genes are given only for firm matches. A row's size may be missing; if present it is once, few, many or a size class.

>.|TRBV6-5|TRBJ1-5|TRBD1
TGTGCCAGCAGGCACAGGGGAAGCAATCAGCCCCAGCATTTT
CASRHRGSNQPQHF
>few|TRBV10-1|TRBJ2-1|TRBD1
TGCGCCAGCAGTGTAGGACAGGGAGGTGAGCAGTTCTTC
CASSVGQGGEQFF
>.|TRBV30|TRBJ1-3|TRBD1
TGTGCCGGGGACAGGGGCTCTGGAAACACCATATATTTT
CAGDRGSGNTIYF
>few|TRBV18|TRBJ1-2|.
TGTGCCAGCTCACCACCCGTACAGGGTTATGGCTACACCTTC
CASSPPVQGYGYTF
>few|TRBV7-9|TRBJ1-1|.
TGTGCCAGCAGCTTAGGCTGGGGGATGAACACTGAAGCTTTCTTT
CASSLGWGMNTEAFF
>.|TRBV6-5|TRBJ1-4|TRBD1
TGTGCCAGCAGCCACTTTGGGGACAGTGGAGAAAAACTGTTTTTT
CASSHFGDSGEKLFF
>.|TRBV7-2|TRBJ2-1|.
TGTGCCAGCCTCCCACCTGGGGGCTCCTCCTACAATGAGCAGTTCTTC
CASLPPGGSSYNEQFF
>once|TRBV14|TRBJ1-3|.
TGTGCCAGCAGCCCGGACCAACCGAGACGACAGGAACCTTATGACTCTGGAAACACCATATATTTT
CASSPDQPRRQEPYDSGNTIYF
>few|TRBV11-2|TRBJ2-3|.
TGTGCCAGCAGCTTGTCCAGGTTGAGCACAGATACGCAGTATTTT
CASSLSRLSTDTQYF
>.|TRBV4-1|TRBJ2-2|TRBD2
TGCGCCAGCAGCCAAGAATCTAGCGGAACCGGGGAGCTGTTTTTT
CASSQESSGTGELFF
>.|TRBV19|TRBJ2-2|.
TGTGCCAGTAGTCGGGGGCCCCCTAACACCGGGGAGCTGTTTTTT
CASSRGPPNTGELFF
>.|TRBV6-5|TRBJ2-2|.
TGTGCCAGCACCCTCAGCGGGCTCACCGGGGAGCTGTTTTTT
CASTLSGLTGELFF
>.|TRBV6-1|TRBJ2-5|TRBD1
TGTGCCAGCAGTGAACTTGGACAGGCTGGGGAGACCCAGTACTTC
CASSELGQAGETQYF
>medium-sized|TRBV30|TRBJ1-1|TRBD1
TGTGCCTGGAGGACAGGGCTGAACACTGAAGCTTTCTTT
CAWRTGLNTEAFF
>few|TRBV19|TRBJ1-3|.
TGTGCCAGTAGTACCACGACTAGCTCTGGAAACACCATATATTTT
CASSTTTSSGNTIYF
>few|TRBV7-9|TRBJ2-1|.
TGTGCCAGCAGCTTTGGAGGGGGTGAGCAGTTCTTC
CASSFGGGEQFF
>once|TRBV24-1|TRBJ1-5|.
TGTGCCACCAGTCCTGAGCTGAAAGTTCGGCCCCAGCATTTT
CATSPELKVRPQHF
>.|TRBV10-1|TRBJ1-1|.
TGCGCCAGCAGTGAGTCGAAGGGCAGGGTGAACACTGAAGCTTTCTTT
CASSESKGRVNTEAFF
>.|TRBV10-1|TRBJ2-3|TRBD2
TGCGCCAGCAGTGAGTCTACTAGCGGGAGGACAGATACGCAGTATTTT
CASSESTSGRTDTQYF
>.|TRBV5-6|TRBJ2-7|TRBD2
TGTGCCAGCAGCTCTAGCGGGGCCTACTCCTACGAGCAGTACTTC
CASSSSGAYSYEQYF
>.|TRBV30|TRBJ1-2|.
TGTGCCTGGGGACAAATCGATGGCTACACCTTC
CAWGQIDGYTF
>medium-sized|TRBV5-4|TRBJ1-1|TRBD1
TGTGCCAGCAGCCGACAGGGGCTGAACACTGAAGCTTTCTTT
CASSRQGLNTEAFF
>few|TRBV5-5|TRBJ1-1|.
TGTGCCAGCAGGAGAGACTTGAACACTGAAGCTTTCTTT
CASRRDLNTEAFF
>once|TRBV7-6|TRBJ2-1|TRBD1
TGTGCCAGCAGCCGGACAGGGGATGACTACAATGAGCAGTTCTTC
CASSRTGDDYNEQFF
>.|TRBV7-2|TRBJ2-4|.
TGTGCCAGCAGCTTAGCAGGAAAAGGAGGCGTAAACATTCAGTACTTC
CASSLAGKGGVNIQYF
>.|TRBV19|TRBJ2-7|.
TGTGCCAGTAGTAGGAACAGAGACTACGAGCAGTACTTC
CASSRNRDYEQYF
>.|TRBV6-4|TRBJ2-3|.
TGTGCCAGCAGTGAGGGCGCAGATACGCAGTATTTT
CASSEGADTQYF
>once|TRBV10-3|TRBJ1-1|.
TGTGCCATCAGTGAGTCTGACACTGAAGCTTTCTTT
CAISESDTEAFF
>.|TRBV19|TRBJ2-7|TRBD1
TGTGCCAGTAGTCCCCGACAGGGGAACTCCTACGAGCAGTACTTC
CASSPRQGNSYEQYF
>.|TRBV6-5|TRBJ2-1|TRBD2
TGTGCCAGCAGAGGGACTAGCGGGAGCGCTGAGCAGTTCTTC
CASRGTSGSAEQFF
>few|TRBV7-3|TRBJ2-1|TRBD1
TGTGCCAGCAGCTTCTCACGGGACAGCAATGAGCAGTTCTTC
CASSFSRDSNEQFF